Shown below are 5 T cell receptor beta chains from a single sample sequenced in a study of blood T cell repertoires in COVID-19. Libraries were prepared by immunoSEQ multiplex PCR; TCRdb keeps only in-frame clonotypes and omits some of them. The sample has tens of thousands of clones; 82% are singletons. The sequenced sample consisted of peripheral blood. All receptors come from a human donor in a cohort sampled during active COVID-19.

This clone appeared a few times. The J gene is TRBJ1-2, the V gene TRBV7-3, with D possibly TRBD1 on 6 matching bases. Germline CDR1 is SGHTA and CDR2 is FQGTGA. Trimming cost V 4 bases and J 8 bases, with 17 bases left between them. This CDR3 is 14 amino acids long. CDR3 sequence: CASSSNPTGRGYTF. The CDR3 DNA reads TGTGCCAGCAGCTCCAATCCGACAGGTCGAGGCTACACCTTC.

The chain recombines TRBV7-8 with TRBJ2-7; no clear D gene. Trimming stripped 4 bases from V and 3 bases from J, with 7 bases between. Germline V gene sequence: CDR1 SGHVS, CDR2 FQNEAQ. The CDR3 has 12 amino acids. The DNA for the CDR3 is TGTGCCAGCAGCTCTTATATCTACGAGCAGTACTTC. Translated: CASSSYIYEQYF.

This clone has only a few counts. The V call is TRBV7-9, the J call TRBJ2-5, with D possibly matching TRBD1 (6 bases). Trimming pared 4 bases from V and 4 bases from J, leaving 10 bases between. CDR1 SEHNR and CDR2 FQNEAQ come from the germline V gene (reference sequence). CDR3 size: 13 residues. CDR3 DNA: TGTGCCAGCAGCTCCCCAGGGGTAGAGACCCAGTACTTC. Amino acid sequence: CASSSPGVETQYF.

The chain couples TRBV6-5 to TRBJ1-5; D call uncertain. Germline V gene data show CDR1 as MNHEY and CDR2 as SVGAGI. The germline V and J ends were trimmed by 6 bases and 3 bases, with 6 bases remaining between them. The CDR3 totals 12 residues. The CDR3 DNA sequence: TGTGCCAGCAGCACATTCAATCAGCCCCAGCATTTT. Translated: CASSTFNQPQHF.

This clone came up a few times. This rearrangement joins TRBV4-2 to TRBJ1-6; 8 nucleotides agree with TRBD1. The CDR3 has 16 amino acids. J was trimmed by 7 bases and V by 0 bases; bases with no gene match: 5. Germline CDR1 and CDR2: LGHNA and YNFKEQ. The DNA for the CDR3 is TGTGCCAGCAGCCAAGAGCCAGGGGGCAGGAATTCACCCCTCCACTTT. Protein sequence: CASSQEPGGRNSPLHF.